This TCR beta chain derives from a study of T-cell memory formation after mild COVID-19. Findings of the study overall: The finding that pre-infection memory included some responding clones suggested that cross-reactive memory joined.

TCRdb re-analysed the 5' RACE reads in MiXCR, keeping a single row per CDR3 protein. The data show more than 35,000 distinct CDR3 sequences, around 6.1% seen once. There are 14 residues in the CDR3. Between the trimmed V and J ends, which lost 2 bases and 4 bases, there was a span of 11 bases. Germline values: CDR1 SGHVS, CDR2 FNYEAQ. This clonotype was picked up many times. What it binds is unknown. This receptor was taken from an adult who had mild COVID-19 (a few samples of this study predate the infection). Cell type and time point are not known. The chain couples TRBV7-6 to TRBJ2-5; weak D call: TRBD2 (6 bases). The sequenced sample was PBMCs or a T cell subset sorted from them (not recorded which). Written as DNA, the CDR3 is TGTGCCAGCAGCTTAACGGGAGTTGGAGAGACCCAGTACTTC. It yields the protein CASSLTGVGETQYF.